The source of this TCR beta chain is a study of blood T cell repertoires in COVID-19. Germline CDR1 is SGHAT and CDR2 is FQNNGV. This CDR3 contains 14 residues. V was pared by 5 bases and J by 1 base, with 3 bases of the junction left unmatched. Per the original data handling: Estimation of nucleated cell counts relied on the amplification of reference gene primers. Sequencing used immunoSEQ multiplex PCR; TCRdb keeps in-frame clones, though not all of them. V, J and clone size derive from that table, while D and trimming were established from the DNA sequence. The sample records some 250,000 clones, approximately 91% being singletons.

The material sequenced was PBMCs or T cells enriched from blood (not recorded which). J is TRBJ1-1 and V is TRBV11-2, with 8 bases fitting TRBD1. This receptor was taken from a human donor in a cohort exposed to, infected with or recovered from COVID-19 (not recorded which). The donor label of this sample is uncertain. The CDR3 nucleotides are TGTGCCAGCAGCCCCGGGACAGGGAACACTGAAGCTTTCTTT. This encodes CASSPGTGNTEAFF.